This TCR beta chain was found in a study of CD8 T cells in Susac syndrome. Blood CD8+ and CD4+ T cells underwent high-throughput TCR beta sequencing. It was treatment-naive patients with stable or active relapsing-remitting disease who made up the multiple sclerosis controls. The authors negatively isolated CD8+ and CD4+ T cells and FACS-enriched TEMRA cells. Random hexamers were used to reverse transcribe roughly 0.45 to 1 ug of RNA. MiXCR was run by TCRdb on the immunoSEQ multiplex PCR reads, yielding one entry per CDR3 protein. The sample carries about 250,000 distinct CDR3 sequences, around 93% recorded once. Looked up from germline, CDR1 is MNHNY and CDR2 is SVGAGI (reference sequence). CDR3 length: 16 amino acids. J gave up 7 bases and V 2 bases, and 13 bases lay outside the gene matches.

This sequence was found in a human donor with multiple sclerosis. The sample was CD4+ T cells from PBMCs. This sequence joins TRBV6-6 and TRBJ2-7, with 8 bases fitting TRBD2. CDR3 in DNA: TGTGCCAGCAGTTACGCCCTAGCGGGTAACCTAAATGAGCAGTACGTC. Its translation is CASSYALAGNLNEQYV.